Listed below are T cell receptor beta chains from one sample, sequenced in a study of blood T cell repertoires in COVID-19. Method: immunoSEQ multiplex PCR; TCRdb's copy keeps in-frame clones and lacks some. This sample has roughly 190,000 clones; roughly 86% occur once, and the top ten carry roughly 3%. Sequenced: peripheral blood. The receptors shown here come from a man between 65 and 85 years old with acute or convalescent COVID-19. Both conserved end residues are part of each CDR3. D genes are given only for firm matches. The listing skips clone size in some rows; elsewhere it reads once, few, many or a size class.

clone_size	d_call	v_call	j_call	cdr3_aa	cdr3_nt
-	-	TRBV19	TRBJ2-1	CASTATSHDRQFF	TGTGCCAGTACCGCCACCTCACATGATCGGCAGTTCTTC
-	TRBD1	TRBV30	TRBJ1-4	CAWRAKSGQGPGLNEKLLF	TGTGCCTGGAGGGCTAAGTCGGGACAGGGGCCGGGTTTAAATGAAAAACTGCTTTTT
-	-	TRBV7-3	TRBJ1-2	CASSLSQANYGYTF	TGTGCCAGCAGCTTATCACAGGCTAACTATGGCTACACCTTC
-	TRBD2	TRBV5-1	TRBJ2-7	CASSPGTSGHYEQYF	TGCGCCAGCAGCCCCGGGACTAGCGGCCACTACGAGCAGTACTTC
-	-	TRBV28	TRBJ1-2	CASSLETGLSYGYTF	TGTGCCAGCAGTTTGGAGACGGGACTCAGCTATGGCTACACCTTC
-	-	TRBV6-1	TRBJ2-7	CASSEAPTTAGAFYEQYF	TGTGCCAGCAGTGAAGCCCCCACAACGGCAGGGGCTTTCTACGAGCAGTACTTC
-	-	TRBV2	TRBJ2-7	CARLDNSYEQYF	TGTGCCAGACTGGACAACTCCTACGAGCAGTACTTC
-	-	TRBV18	TRBJ2-5	CASSPTGQETQYF	TGTGCCAGCTCACCAACAGGGCAAGAGACCCAGTACTTC
-	-	TRBV28	TRBJ2-3	CASSPERDFSDTQYF	TGTGCCAGCAGCCCGGAAAGGGACTTCTCAGATACGCAGTATTTT
-	-	TRBV5-4	TRBJ1-3	CASSSQSGGTGNTIYF	TGTGCCAGCAGCTCTCAATCTGGGGGGACTGGAAACACCATATATTTT
-	-	TRBV9	TRBJ2-1	CASSLEGAGGHNEQFF	TGTGCCAGCAGCCTTGAGGGAGCAGGGGGGCACAATGAGCAGTTCTTC
-	-	TRBV5-1	TRBJ1-5	CASSLDGGAGNQPQHF	TGCGCCAGCAGCTTGGATGGGGGCGCGGGCAATCAGCCCCAGCATTTT
-	TRBD1	TRBV28	TRBJ1-1	CASGSTGAPGNTEAFF	TGTGCCAGCGGCTCGACAGGGGCGCCGGGGAACACTGAAGCTTTCTTT
-	-	TRBV9	TRBJ2-7	CASSVDIVGVEQYF	TGTGCCAGCAGCGTAGATATCGTAGGGGTCGAGCAGTACTTC
few	TRBD1	TRBV11-2	TRBJ1-2	CASSSPGQAYGYTF	TGTGCCAGCAGCTCTCCGGGACAGGCCTATGGCTACACCTTC
-	TRBD1	TRBV3-1/TRBV3-2	TRBJ1-2	CASTPTNGQGIAGYTF	TGTGCCAGCACCCCCACGAACGGACAGGGGATTGCTGGCTACACCTTC
-	TRBD2	TRBV6-5	TRBJ2-3	CASSYSGISTDTQYF	TGTGCCAGCAGCTACAGCGGGATAAGCACAGATACGCAGTATTTT
-	-	TRBV28	TRBJ1-2	CASSPPGQTKPYGYTF	TGTGCCAGCAGTCCACCCGGACAGACAAAACCCTATGGCTACACCTTC
once	-	TRBV28	TRBJ1-4	CASTPRDTYEKLFF	TGTGCCAGCACCCCCAGGGACACTTATGAAAAACTGTTTTTT
-	TRBD2	TRBV7-2	TRBJ2-1	CASSWLAGVINEQFF	TGTGCCAGCAGCTGGCTAGCGGGGGTTATCAATGAGCAGTTCTTC
-	-	TRBV11-2	TRBJ1-2	CASSLEQGGYTF	TGTGCCAGCAGCTTAGAGCAGGGAGGCTACACCTTC
-	TRBD2	TRBV5-1	TRBJ2-1	CASSFPSTSGGENEQFF	TGCGCCAGCAGCTTCCCTTCGACTAGCGGGGGGGAAAATGAGCAGTTCTTC
-	-	TRBV14	TRBJ2-7	CASSRSRTYEQYF	TGTGCCAGCAGCCGATCCAGGACCTACGAGCAGTACTTC
-	TRBD2	TRBV3-1/TRBV3-2	TRBJ2-3	CASSQGLGGTQYF	TGTGCCAGCAGCCAGGGACTAGGAGGTACGCAGTATTTT
once	TRBD2	TRBV24-1	TRBJ2-5	CATSDSGGAGETQYF	TGTGCCACCAGTGACAGCGGGGGGGCAGGAGAGACCCAGTACTTC
-	-	TRBV2	TRBJ2-5	CASSADSLTTQYF	TGTGCCAGCAGTGCCGACAGTCTCACGACCCAGTACTTC
-	-	TRBV12-5	TRBJ2-1	CASGLPPGLHNEQFF	TGTGCTAGTGGTTTGCCCCCGGGACTGCACAATGAGCAGTTCTTC
-	TRBD1	TRBV10-3	TRBJ2-7	CAISGPGQEQYF	TGTGCCATCAGTGGACCGGGACAGGAGCAGTACTTC
few	-	TRBV3-1/TRBV3-2	TRBJ1-6	CASSQEGQVTDSPLHF	TGTGCCAGCAGCCAAGAAGGACAAGTTACTGATTCACCCCTCCACTTT
once	TRBD1	TRBV25-1	TRBJ1-1	CASRRQGMNTEAFF	TGTGCCAGCAGACGACAGGGGATGAACACTGAAGCTTTCTTT
once	TRBD1	TRBV7-2	TRBJ1-2	CASSQDRENYGYTF	TGTGCCAGCAGCCAAGACAGGGAGAACTATGGCTACACCTTC
-	TRBD1	TRBV27	TRBJ1-2	CASSSPDRGQGYTF	TGTGCCAGCAGTTCCCCCGACAGGGGGCAAGGCTACACCTTC
-	TRBD2	TRBV9	TRBJ2-1	CASSVSREEPYNEQFF	TGTGCCAGCAGCGTGAGCCGGGAGGAACCCTACAATGAGCAGTTCTTC
-	TRBD2	TRBV7-3	TRBJ2-1	CASSLRSGLAGGNEQFF	TGTGCCAGCAGCTTGCGCAGTGGGCTAGCGGGAGGGAATGAGCAGTTCTTC
-	-	TRBV24-1	TRBJ1-4	CATSPGAGDGGEKLFF	TGTGCCACCAGCCCGGGTGCAGGGGATGGTGGCGAAAAACTGTTTTTT
-	TRBD2	TRBV27	TRBJ2-1	CASTSGRNSDEQFF	TGTGCCAGTACTAGCGGGAGAAACTCGGATGAGCAGTTCTTC
-	TRBD2	TRBV10-1	TRBJ2-2	CASRSGGNTGELFF	TGCGCCAGCCGAAGCGGGGGGAACACCGGGGAGCTGTTTTTT
-	TRBD2	TRBV2	TRBJ2-7	CASVNLAGEYLGQYF	TGTGCCAGCGTTAATCTTGCGGGAGAGTACCTTGGGCAGTACTTC
-	TRBD2	TRBV9	TRBJ2-1	CASSVGREGNEQFF	TGTGCCAGCAGCGTAGGGCGGGAGGGCAATGAGCAGTTCTTC
-	-	TRBV2	TRBJ2-1	CASSAGGLDNEQFF	TGTGCCAGCAGTGCGGGGGGCCTGGACAATGAGCAGTTCTTC
-	TRBD1	TRBV24-1	TRBJ2-7	CATSDRDRGRVEQYF	TGTGCCACCAGTGATCGGGACAGGGGGCGCGTCGAGCAGTACTTC
few	-	TRBV5-1	TRBJ1-2	CASSFGGGGAGYGYTF	TGCGCCAGCAGCTTCGGCGGAGGGGGGGCTGGCTATGGCTACACCTTC
-	-	TRBV21-1	TRBJ1-1	CASSKAPCGHPEAFF	TGTGCCAGCAGCAAAGCGCCCTGTGGCCACCCTGAAGCTTTCTTT
-	-	TRBV24-1	TRBJ2-1	CATSAADNNEQFF	TGTGCCACCAGTGCGGCGGATAACAATGAGCAGTTCTTC
-	-	TRBV9	TRBJ1-4	CASSVLATNEKLFF	TGTGCCAGCAGCGTACTTGCAACTAATGAAAAACTGTTTTTT